This entry lists 29 T cell receptor beta chains sequenced from one sample in a study of STAT3 mutations in large granular lymphocyte leukemia. Overall study findings and caveats: Every T-cell large granular lymphocyte leukemia patient had at least one immunodominant TCR beta clonotype.

Assay: immunoSEQ multiplex PCR; the TCRdb copy retains only in-frame clones and omits some. The sample comprises 40,000 to 50,000 clones, 80% to 85% of which are singletons, and 0.4% to 0.55% rests with the top ten. For these receptors, no antigen is known. The sequencing input was PBMCs. Every receptor here comes from a human donor with T large granular lymphocyte leukemia. Some clones in this sample may be carry-over from other donors' samples.

This sequence joins TRBV6-6 and TRBJ1-1, with a tentative D call TRBD1 (6 bases). V lost 8 bases to trimming and J lost 4 bases, with 17 bases between them. This CDR3 has 14 residues. Germline values: CDR1 MNHNY, CDR2 SVGAGI (reference sequence). CDR3 DNA sequence: TGTGCCAGCGGAGCACAGGGAAGGGCCACTGAAGCTTTCTTT. Residues: CASGAQGRATEAFF.

This clone was counted between two and nine times. The chain links TRBV5-1 to TRBJ1-2; maybe TRBD1 (5 bases). The V end lost 3 bases, the J end lost 3 bases, and 15 bases lay between the germline ends. CDR3 length: 15 amino acids. From germline, CDR1 is SGHRS and CDR2 YFSETQ. The CDR3 coding sequence is TGCGCCAGCAGCTCGGGCGGGAGAGGGGACTATGGCTACACCTTC. Its translation: CASSSGGRGDYGYTF. Full variable domain (outside the CDR3, taken from reference TRBV5-1 and TRBJ1-2): KAGVTQTPRYLIKTRGQQVTLSCSPISGHRSVSWYQQTPGQGLQFLFEYFSETQRNKGNFPGRFSGRQFSNSRSEMNVSTLELGDSALYLCASSSGGRGDYGYTFGSGTRLTVV.

The gene calls are TRBV4-1 and TRBJ2-1; 9 nucleotides align to TRBD2. CDR3 length: 18 amino acids. The V segment lost 3 bases and the J segment 0 bases; nucleotides outside the gene matches: 9. Germline CDR1 MGHRA, CDR2 YSYEKL. The CDR3 region has the DNA TGCGCCAGCAGCCAGGGGCACGGACTAGCGAACTCCTACAATGAGCAGTTCTTC. Its protein is CASSQGHGLANSYNEQFF.

V is TRBV29-1 and J is TRBJ2-5; the match to TRBD2 covers 9 bases. V dropped 4 bases and J dropped 4; count of bases not matched to a gene: 7. The germline CDR1 and CDR2 sequences are SQVTM and ANQGSEA. The CDR3 runs 14 residues. The CDR3, as DNA: TGCAGCGTTGCATCTAGCGGGACGGGAGAGACCCAGTACTTC. Its translation is CSVASSGTGETQYF. Using reference TRBV29-1 and TRBJ2-5 for the parts outside the CDR3, the full variable domain is SAVISQKPSRDICQRGTSLTIQCQVDSQVTMMFWYRQQPGQSLTLIATANQGSEATYESGFVIDKFPISRPNLTFSTLTVSNMSPEDSSIYLCSVASSGTGETQYFGPGTRLLVL.

The V gene is TRBV10-3, the J gene TRBJ1-6, with a possible D match to TRBD1 (6 bases). Germline CDR1 is ENHRY and CDR2 is SYGVKD. This CDR3 has 13 residues. Trimming shortened V by 3 bases and J by 9 bases, and 9 bases separated the two germline ends. The CDR3 DNA reads as TGTGCCATCAGTGAAGACAGGACTTCACCCCTCCACTTT. Its translation is CAISEDRTSPLHF.

The V call is TRBV5-1, the J call TRBJ1-1, with a weak D call TRBD1 (6 bases). V lost 7 bases and J lost 8, with 15 bases in between. Germline V gene lookup returns CDR1 SGHRS and CDR2 YFSETQ. CDR3 size: 12 residues. The CDR3 region is CASGTGLREAFF. In DNA form, the CDR3 reads TGCGCCAGCGGAACAGGGCTTCGAGAAGCTTTCTTT.

V usage is TRBV5-6 and J usage is TRBJ1-2; D is ambiguous. CDR3 length: 15 amino acids. Looked up from germline, CDR1 is SGHDT and CDR2 is YYEEEE. V was trimmed by 0 bases and J by 8 bases, leaving 17 bases between them. The CDR3 spells CASSLVSNTRKGYTF. CDR3 nucleotides: TGTGCCAGCAGCTTGGTGTCAAATACCCGAAAGGGCTACACCTTC.

The rearrangement links TRBV28 to TRBJ1-5, with a tentative D call TRBD1 (5 bases). CDR3 size: 15 residues. Trimming removed 6 bases at V and 6 bases at J, with 18 bases between. CDR1 and CDR2 from the germline V gene are MDHEN and SYDVKM. The CDR3 is CASRPLGGMGQPQHF. The CDR3 DNA reads TGTGCCAGCAGGCCCCTTGGGGGGATGGGTCAGCCCCAGCATTTT.

A few counts support this clone. The J gene is TRBJ2-1, the V gene TRBV19; unclear D gene. CDR1 is LNHDA, CDR2 SQIVND, per germline (reference sequence). V was clipped by 3 bases and J by 0 bases, with 9 bases between them. The CDR3 extends over 15 amino acids. In nucleotides, the CDR3 is TGTGCCAGTAGTATCGGATATAGCTCCTACAATGAGCAGTTCTTC. This sequence encodes CASSIGYSSYNEQFF.

The chain joins TRBV10-3 to TRBJ2-3, with 10 positions matching TRBD2. V dropped 6 bases and J dropped 4; count of bases not matched to a gene: 4. The CDR3 covers 14 residues. Germline V gives CDR1 ENHRY, CDR2 SYGVKD. CDR3: CAIRATSGADTQYF. CDR3 DNA: TGTGCCATCAGGGCAACTAGCGGGGCAGATACGCAGTATTTT.

V is TRBV4-2 and J is TRBJ1-3; perhaps TRBD1 as D (5 bases). The CDR3 has 20 residues. V lost 0 bases to trimming and J lost 0 bases, with 21 bases between them. Germline values: CDR1 LGHNA, CDR2 YNFKEQ. The CDR3 DNA is TGTGCCAGCAGCCAAGAGTCCCAGCGGGGCAAAATATTCTCTGGAAACACCATATATTTT. Translating gives CASSQESQRGKIFSGNTIYF.

The chain couples TRBV4-3 to TRBJ2-1; D remains ambiguous. V was pared by 2 bases and J by 1 base, with 18 bases between. Germline CDR1 LGHNA, CDR2 YSLEER. The CDR3 extends over 18 amino acids. CDR3 nucleotides: TGCGCCAGCAGCCAATTCTTGGTGGGGTCAACGTCCTACAATGAGCAGTTCTTC. Its protein product is CASSQFLVGSTSYNEQFF.

This chain connects TRBV18 to TRBJ2-1; 9 bases are shared with TRBD1. V shed 3 bases, J shed 3 bases, and the junction held 18 bases outside the gene matches. This CDR3 region has 20 residues. CDR1 and CDR2 from the germline V gene are KGHSH and LQKENI. This CDR3 reads CASSPPGQGFTLGIYNEQFF. The CDR3 DNA follows: TGTGCCAGCTCACCTCCGGGACAGGGCTTCACACTGGGGATCTACAATGAGCAGTTCTTC.

The gene calls are TRBV18 and TRBJ2-7; D tentatively reads TRBD1 or TRBD2 (7 bases each). The CDR3 sequence is 13 residues long. Trimming removed 8 bases at V and 3 bases at J, with 14 bases between. From germline, CDR1 is KGHSH and CDR2 LQKENI. The CDR3 DNA follows: TGTGCCAGCGGATCAGGGGGGGGCTACGAGCAGTACTTC. Its protein is CASGSGGGYEQYF.

The chain uses TRBV18 and TRBJ1-1, with D hard to call. Trimming left V 3 bases short and J 2 bases short, with 7 bases between. Germline V gene sequence: CDR1 KGHSH, CDR2 LQKENI. The CDR3 contains 13 residues. The DNA for the CDR3 is TGTGCCAGCTCACCTGAAAGTAACACTGAAGCTTTCTTT. It translates to CASSPESNTEAFF. The entire variable domain, with the rest obtained from reference TRBV18 and TRBJ1-1, is as follows: NAGVMQNPRHLVRRRGQEARLRCSPMKGHSHVYWYRQLPEEGLKFMVYLQKENIIDESGMPKERFSAEFPKEGPSILRIQQVVRGDSAAYFCASSPESNTEAFFGQGTRLTVV.

The chain links TRBV28 to TRBJ2-5, with a tentative D call TRBD2 (6 bases). The germline V gene has CDR1 MDHEN and CDR2 SYDVKM. The ends were cut back, 5 bases at V and 3 bases at J, with 10 bases in the middle. This CDR3 comprises 13 residues. In nucleotides, the CDR3 is TGTGCCAGCAGTACCCGGGAGAAAGAGACCCAGTACTTC. Translating it yields CASSTREKETQYF.

The gene calls are TRBV2 and TRBJ1-1; maybe TRBD1 (5 bases). CDR1 and CDR2 (germline): SNHLY, FYNNEI. Trimming took off 3 bases at V and 4 bases at J, with 12 bases between the two ends. The CDR3 covers 14 residues. The CDR3: CASSEARGGTEAFF. CDR3 sequence (DNA): TGTGCCAGCAGTGAGGCCCGGGGGGGCACTGAAGCTTTCTTT.

This clone was picked up one time. The chain joins TRBV5-1 to TRBJ1-5; D might be TRBD1 (5 bases). V was cut by 1 base and J by 5 bases, with 13 bases left in between. The CDR3 contains 15 residues. Germline V gene lookup returns CDR1 SGHRS and CDR2 YFSETQ. Written as DNA, the CDR3 is TGCGCCAGCAGCTTGTTAGGGGAACCGGATCAGCCCCAGCATTTT. Amino acid sequence: CASSLLGEPDQPQHF.

The V gene is TRBV21-1, the J gene TRBJ1-5. TRBV21-1 counts as a pseudogene. This CDR3 region has 14 residues. In DNA, the CDR3 is TGTGCCAGCAGCACCCGGGACGAGGATCAGCCCCAGCATTTT. This codes for CASSTRDEDQPQHF.

The genes are TRBV10-3 and TRBJ1-2, with 10 nucleotides matching TRBD1. Trimming cost V 2 bases and J 8 bases; bases outside gene matches: 8. This CDR3 contains 15 residues. Germline CDR1 ENHRY, CDR2 SYGVKD. In DNA form, the CDR3 reads TGTGCCATCAGTGAGCGACAGGGGGCGGAGGGCGGCTACACCTTC. Residues: CAISERQGAEGGYTF.

V and J are TRBV19 and TRBJ1-1, with D hard to call. Trimming took off 10 bases at V and 10 bases at J, with 22 bases between the two ends. Germline V CDR1 and CDR2: LNHDA, SQIVND (reference sequence). CDR3 length equals 13 residues. The CDR3 nucleotides are TGTGCCACCAGTAGCGCACCCATGGTGGGAGCTTTCTTT. This gives the protein CATSSAPMVGAFF.

The chain couples TRBV28 to TRBJ2-7; D unclear. The CDR3 has 13 amino acids. Germline V gene data show CDR1 as MDHEN and CDR2 as SYDVKM. The CDR3: CGTQQLGPHEQYF. The CDR3 nucleotides read TGTGGGACCCAGCAGCTGGGTCCCCACGAGCAGTACTTC.

This clone has only one observation. This chain links TRBV11-3 with TRBJ2-3; 12 bases agree with TRBD2. The ends lost 5 bases at V and 2 bases at J; junction bases unmatched: 2. Germline V lookup: CDR1 SGHNT, CDR2 YENEEA. The CDR3 is 15 amino acids. In nucleotides, the CDR3 is TGTGCCAGCAGCCTAGCGGGGGGGCTCACAGATACGCAGTATTTT. This codes for CASSLAGGLTDTQYF.

The rearrangement joins TRBV5-1 to TRBJ2-3; 7 nucleotides align to TRBD1. This CDR3 has 14 residues. In germline, CDR1 is SGHRS, CDR2 YFSETQ. J lost 4 bases, V lost 7 bases, and 9 bases had no gene match. This CDR3 is CASDTGQLADTQYF. As DNA, the CDR3 is TGCGCCAGCGATACGGGACAGTTGGCAGATACGCAGTATTTT.

The CDR3 region is CASSVGTGNTIYF. The CDR3 nucleotides are TGTGCCAGCAGCGTAGGGACTGGAAACACCATATATTTT. The chain links TRBV9 to TRBJ1-3; D is unresolved. This CDR3 spans 13 amino acids. Trimming removed 0 bases from V and 2 bases from J, with 3 bases in between. CDR1 is SGDLS, CDR2 YYNGEE, per germline.

This clone was counted once. V is TRBV28 and J is TRBJ2-7; 11 nucleotides match TRBD1. The J segment lost 2 bases and the V segment lost 6 bases, leaving 3 bases of the junction unmatched. The CDR3 is 14 residues long. Germline CDR1 is MDHEN and CDR2 is SYDVKM. This chain's CDR3 is CASRGQGGPYEQYF. The CDR3 DNA reads as TGTGCCAGCAGGGGACAGGGGGGTCCCTACGAGCAGTACTTC. Using reference TRBV28 and TRBJ2-7 for the parts outside the CDR3, the full variable domain is DVKVTQSSRYLVKRTGEKVFLECVQDMDHENMFWYRQDPGLGLRLIYFSYDVKMKEKGDIPEGYSVSREKKERFSLILESASTNQTSMYLCASRGQGGPYEQYFGPGTRLTVT.

This clone was seen just once. The chain recombines TRBV4-3 with TRBJ2-7, with D perhaps matching TRBD1 or TRBD2 (5 bases each). Germline V gene lookup returns CDR1 LGHNA and CDR2 YSLEER. This CDR3 contains 16 residues. Between the trimmed V and J ends, which lost 0 bases and 3 bases, there was a span of 15 bases. CDR3 coding DNA: TGCGCCAGCAGCCAAGATACAGGCGGGTACCACTACGAGCAGTACTTC. Amino acids: CASSQDTGGYHYEQYF.

The chain carries TRBV28 and TRBJ1-5; D gene ambiguous. V shed 2 bases and J shed 6 bases, with 14 bases lying between them. CDR3 length equals 15 residues. Per the germline V gene, CDR1 is MDHEN and CDR2 is SYDVKM. CDR3 bases: TGTGCCAGCAGTTTAAGCGGAGGGATGGCTCAGCCCCAGCATTTT. Translating gives CASSLSGGMAQPQHF. Based on the CDR3 plus reference TRBV28 and TRBJ1-5, the full variable domain is DVKVTQSSRYLVKRTGEKVFLECVQDMDHENMFWYRQDPGLGLRLIYFSYDVKMKEKGDIPEGYSVSREKKERFSLILESASTNQTSMYLCASSLSGGMAQPQHFGDGTRLSIL.

On this clone: One end of the junction is discordant with germline, which a read error may explain. The rearrangement joins TRBV29-1 to TRBJ1-2; no firm D call. Germline CDR1 reads SQVTM; CDR2 reads ANQGSEA. The CDR3 extends over 12 amino acids. The CDR3 loop reads CSVKEPAYGYTF. CDR3 nucleotides: TGCAGCGTTAAAGAACCGGCGTATGGCTACACCTTC.